The source of this T cell receptor (beta chain) is a study of blood T cell repertoires in COVID-19. In the original processing: Researchers report that nucleated cell counts were estimated from reference gene primer amplification. Using immunoSEQ multiplex PCR, the repertoire was profiled, and TCRdb retains in-frame clones only, with some absent. That table is the source of V, J and clone size, and D and trimming were worked out from the DNA. Of around 310,000 clones detected, roughly 89% appear once; the ten largest clones hold over 8.5%. The receptor was isolated from a woman between 25 and 40 years old who had recovered from COVID-19. Sequenced input: PBMCs or T cells enriched from blood (not recorded which).

The CDR3 nucleotides are TGCAGCGTTGGTCCAGGACAGGGGAAGCCTGAAGCTTTCTTT. Encoded protein: CSVGPGQGKPEAFF. This chain connects TRBV29-1 to TRBJ1-1; 9 bases align to TRBD1. The ends lost 4 bases at V and 6 bases at J; junction bases unmatched: 9. The CDR3 covers 14 residues. Germline V gene data show CDR1 as SQVTM and CDR2 as ANQGSEA.